This passage covers 23 T cell receptor beta chains from one sample sequenced in a study of T cell responses to AZD1222 COVID-19 vaccine. Sequencing was performed with immunoSEQ multiplex PCR; in TCRdb, only in-frame clones are kept and a portion is missing. The table shows about 130,000 clones, with around 86% occurring only once. The material sequenced was peripheral blood, taken on day 0 of AZD1222 vaccination. The source of these receptors is an adult in good health.

This sequence joins TRBV18 and TRBJ1-5; the D is unclear. CDR1 KGHSH and CDR2 LQKENI come from the germline V gene. V was cut by 3 bases and J by 1 base, with 13 bases left in between. The CDR3 is made up of 16 amino acids. As DNA, the CDR3 is TGTGCCAGCTCACCCTACACGGTGTGGAGCAATCAGCCCCAGCATTTT. It codes for CASSPYTVWSNQPQHF.

This clone showed up just a few times. The chain combines TRBV5-3 with TRBJ2-7; tentative D call: TRBD2 (5 bases). TRBV5-3 is noted as an ORF with a role that remains uncertain. This CDR3 region has 15 residues. Trimming cost V 0 bases and J 2 bases, with 12 bases left between them. This CDR3 is CARSLERRATYEQYF. Written as DNA, the CDR3 is TGTGCCAGAAGCTTGGAGCGGAGAGCTACCTACGAGCAGTACTTC.

Remarks on this clone: At one end, the junction sequence differs from germline, possibly due to a read error. V gene TRBV4-2 combines with J gene TRBJ2-7; the D gene is possibly TRBD2 (5 bases). The CDR3 length is 14 residues. From germline, CDR1 is LGHNA and CDR2 YNFKEQ. In DNA, the CDR3 is TGTGCCAGCAGCCAGCTACTAGTGGCCTACGATCAGTACTTC. Translated, it gives CASSQLLVAYDQYF.

The chain has TRBV6-1 and TRBJ1-4; tentatively, D is TRBD1 (6 bases). Trimming stripped 0 bases from V and 8 bases from J, with 10 bases between. The CDR3 has 14 residues. Per germline, CDR1 MNHNS and CDR2 SASEGT. CDR3 sequence: CASSEARGGEKLFF. The CDR3 DNA reads TGTGCCAGCAGTGAAGCCAGGGGAGGGGAAAAACTGTTTTTT.

V is TRBV20-1 and J is TRBJ2-3; 14 bases are a match to TRBD2. V lost 3 bases and J lost 5; bases outside the gene matches: 4. The CDR3 runs to 15 residues. Germline-derived CDR1 and CDR2 are DFQATT and SNEGSKA (reference sequence). The CDR3 sequence is CSASSGTSGGDTQYF. The CDR3 DNA reads as TGCAGTGCTAGTTCCGGGACTAGCGGGGGAGATACGCAGTATTTT.

The chain joins TRBV5-8 to TRBJ1-1; D is undetermined. Deletions cut 4 bases from V and 11 bases from J, with 18 bases between. Germline CDR1 and CDR2: SGHTS and YDEGEE. The CDR3 extends over 13 amino acids. This chain's CDR3 is CASSRHTAFGAFF. The CDR3, as DNA: TGTGCCAGCAGCCGGCACACAGCCTTTGGGGCTTTCTTT. Full variable domain (missing parts from reference TRBV5-8 and TRBJ1-1): EAGVTQSPTHLIKTRGQQATLRCSPISGHTSVYWYQQALGLGLQFLLWYDEGEERNRGNFPPRFSGRQFPNYSSELNVNALELEDSALYLCASSRHTAFGAFFGQGTRLTVV.

CDR3 coding DNA: TGCGCCAGCAGCTTAGCCCAGCAGTCTGAAGCTTTCTTT. This codes for CASSLAQQSEAFF. The V call is TRBV5-1, the J call TRBJ1-1; D gene uncertain. The V gene lost 2 bases and the J gene lost 6 bases, with 11 bases spanning the gap. Looked up from germline, CDR1 is SGHRS and CDR2 is YFSETQ. CDR3 length equals 13 residues.

V usage is TRBV12-5 and J usage is TRBJ1-1; D may be TRBD1 (6 bases). Per the germline V gene, CDR1 is LGHNT and CDR2 is FRNRAP. This CDR3 contains 13 residues. The V and J ends lost 6 bases and 1 base respectively, with 9 bases between them. CDR3 sequence reads: CASGVQGNTEAFF. The CDR3 region has the DNA TGTGCTAGTGGGGTACAGGGGAACACTGAAGCTTTCTTT. Together with reference TRBV12-5 and TRBJ1-1, the CDR3 gives the full variable domain: DARVTQTPRHKVTEMGQEVTMRCQPILGHNTVFWYRQTMMQGLELLAYFRNRAPLDDSGMPKDRFSAEMPDATLATLKIQPSEPRDSAVYFCASGVQGNTEAFFGQGTRLTVV.

The CDR3 region has the DNA TGTGCCAGCTCACTTTCCGGGCTCCTCGACGGCTACACCTTC. This encodes CASSLSGLLDGYTF. The V gene is TRBV18, the J gene TRBJ1-2; D remains ambiguous. Germline V gene lookup returns CDR1 KGHSH and CDR2 LQKENI. CDR3 length equals 14 residues. The V gene lost 4 bases and the J gene lost 8 bases, with 17 bases spanning the gap. The full variable domain, completed using reference TRBV18 and TRBJ1-2, is NAGVMQNPRHLVRRRGQEARLRCSPMKGHSHVYWYRQLPEEGLKFMVYLQKENIIDESGMPKERFSAEFPKEGPSILRIQQVVRGDSAAYFCASSLSGLLDGYTFGSGTRLTVV.

This clone has only a few counts. This chain links TRBV27 with TRBJ1-6; D may be TRBD1 (5 bases). Germline lookup yields CDR1 MNHEY and CDR2 SMNVEV (reference sequence). The V end was cut by 2 bases, the J end by 6 bases, with 11 bases between. This CDR3 region has 15 residues. As DNA, the CDR3 is TGTGCCAGCAGTTTAGGGGGATTTGGTAATTCACCCCTCCACTTT. Protein: CASSLGGFGNSPLHF.

The genes are TRBV2 and TRBJ2-3, with D maybe TRBD2 (7 bases). This CDR3 spans 14 amino acids. The germline gives CDR1 SNHLY, CDR2 FYNNEI. Between the trimmed V and J ends, which lost 6 bases and 2 bases, there was a span of 12 bases. This CDR3 reads CASRRGGPTDTQYF. The DNA of the CDR3 is TGTGCCAGCAGGAGGGGGGGCCCCACAGATACGCAGTATTTT.

This chain connects TRBV3-1 (or the pseudogene TRBV3-2) to TRBJ1-1; TRBD1 is a possible D gene (5 bases). The CDR3 loop spans 16 amino acids. The V gene's germline CDR1 is LGHDT and CDR2 YNNKEL (reference sequence). Trimming pared 0 bases from V and 0 bases from J, leaving 11 bases between. The CDR3 loop is CASSQEGGVMNTEAFF. In nucleotides, the CDR3 is TGTGCCAGCAGCCAAGAAGGAGGGGTGATGAACACTGAAGCTTTCTTT.

This rearrangement joins TRBV19 to TRBJ1-2, with D tentatively TRBD1 (5 bases). Germline CDR1 is LNHDA and CDR2 is SQIVND (reference sequence). Trimming removed 3 bases at V and 6 bases at J, with 17 bases between. This CDR3 comprises 15 residues. Here the CDR3 reads CASSIPGARGDGYTF. The CDR3 DNA is TGTGCCAGTAGTATCCCCGGGGCCCGCGGGGATGGCTACACCTTC.

CDR3 nucleotides: TGCGCCAGCAAAACCGGGACAGCGAACACCGGGGAGCTGTTTTTT. It codes for CASKTGTANTGELFF. The chain joins TRBV5-1 to TRBJ2-2; 7 nucleotides agree with TRBD1. The length of the CDR3 is 15 residues. CDR1 and CDR2 (germline): SGHRS, YFSETQ. V lost 6 bases to trimming and J lost 0 bases; unmatched junction nucleotides: 5.

CDR3 in DNA: TGCGCCAGCAGCCTACTCGGGGGGGCTAACTATGGCTACACCTTC. Amino acid sequence: CASSLLGGANYGYTF. The rearrangement joins TRBV5-1 to TRBJ1-2, with a weak D call TRBD1 (5 bases). Germline V gene lookup returns CDR1 SGHRS and CDR2 YFSETQ. V gave up 4 bases and J gave up 0 bases, with 13 bases separating them. The CDR3 is made up of 15 amino acids.

The chain links TRBV11-2 to TRBJ1-4; the D is unclear. The CDR3 spans 15 residues. Germline V gene sequence: CDR1 SGHAT, CDR2 FQNNGV. V lost 2 bases, J lost 7 bases, and 14 bases lay in between. The DNA for the CDR3 is TGTGCCAGCAGCTTAATGGGGTTTTTGGGTGAAAAACTGTTTTTT. It specifies CASSLMGFLGEKLFF.

This rearrangement joins TRBV6-5 to TRBJ1-1, with 7 bases fitting TRBD1. Unmatched junction bases numbered 2, after V lost 5 bases and J lost 5 bases. CDR1 MNHEY and CDR2 SVGAGI come from the germline V gene. This CDR3 comprises 12 residues. For the CDR3, the DNA is TGTGCCAGCAGTCTCAGGGGGACTGAAGCTTTCTTT. It is translated as CASSLRGTEAFF.

The gene calls are TRBV3-1 (or the pseudogene TRBV3-2) and TRBJ1-1; 7 bases map to TRBD1. The CDR3 runs to 14 residues. CDR1 is LGHDT and CDR2 is YNNKEL in the germline V gene (reference sequence). Trimming cost V 4 bases and J 4 bases; bases outside gene matches: 6. CDR3 protein: CASSRRQGFTEAFF. DNA of the CDR3: TGTGCCAGCAGCCGAAGACAGGGCTTCACTGAAGCTTTCTTT.

This clone was counted a single time. The chain couples TRBV7-8 to TRBJ2-3; TRBD2 aligns across 7 bases. This CDR3 region has 14 residues. The J segment lost 5 bases and the V segment lost 5 bases, leaving 7 bases of the junction unmatched. Germline loops: CDR1 SGHVS, CDR2 FQNEAQ. Written as DNA, the CDR3 is TGTGCCAGCAGCCACCCGGGACTACTAGATACGCAGTATTTT. The encoded protein is CASSHPGLLDTQYF.

V is TRBV30 and J is TRBJ2-2; TRBD1 aligns across 9 bases. Germline-derived CDR1 and CDR2 are GTSNPN and SVGIG (reference sequence). The V and J ends lost 3 bases and 10 bases, in that order; junction bases with no gene match: 3. CDR3 size: 12 residues. CDR3 coding DNA: TGTGCCTGGAGGGACAGGGGAGAGGAGCTGTTTTTT. It translates to CAWRDRGEELFF. Full variable domain (rest looked up from reference TRBV30 and TRBJ2-2): SQTIHQWPATLVQPVGSPLSLECTVEGTSNPNLYWYRQAAGRGLQLLFYSVGIGQISSEVPQNLSASRPQDRQFILSSKKLLLSDSGFYLCAWRDRGEELFFGEGSRLTVL.

The J gene is TRBJ2-7, the V gene TRBV27, with a weak D call TRBD2 (6 bases). The length of the CDR3 is 13 residues. With 3 bases removed from V and 3 bases from J, the gap between germline ends came to 9 bases. Germline CDR1 and CDR2: MNHEY and SMNVEV (reference sequence). CDR3 nucleotides: TGTGCCAGCAGTTTTGCGGGGAGCTACGAGCAGTACTTC. It codes for CASSFAGSYEQYF.

This chain links TRBV9 with TRBJ1-2, with 7 nucleotides matching TRBD1. This CDR3 region has 14 residues. V shed 3 bases and J 8 bases; nucleotides not matched to a gene: 10. Germline V gives CDR1 SGDLS, CDR2 YYNGEE. The CDR3 protein is CASSAKTGSVGYTF. For the CDR3, the DNA is TGTGCCAGCAGCGCAAAGACAGGGTCGGTAGGCTACACCTTC.

The chain is built from TRBV5-5 and TRBJ1-2; perhaps TRBD1 as D (6 bases). Germline CDR1 is SGHKS and CDR2 is YYEKEE (reference sequence). The CDR3 extends over 13 amino acids. V was pared by 6 bases and J by 1 base, with 10 bases between. CDR3 nucleotide sequence: TGTGCCAGCAACAGGGATGGTAACTATGGCTACACCTTC. Residues: CASNRDGNYGYTF.